The 30 T cell receptor beta chains reported below all come from one sample, sequenced in a study of cytomegalovirus exposure and HLA in healthy donors. Primers for the PCR totalled 60 Vbeta and 13 Jbeta. TCRdb keeps only in-frame clones here, not all; method: immunoSEQ multiplex PCR. The table records about 150,000 clones, around 79% of them present only once. The source material was PBMCs. Receptor source: a woman in her forties in good health and CMV-seronegative.

J is TRBJ1-1 and V is TRBV19, with D unclear. Germline assignment: CDR1 LNHDA and CDR2 SQIVND (reference sequence). CDR3 size: 13 residues. The V end was cut by 5 bases, the J end by 3 bases, with 10 bases between. CDR3 region: CASSERRDTEAFF. In DNA form, the CDR3 reads TGTGCCAGTAGTGAAAGAAGAGACACTGAAGCTTTCTTT.

This clone was recorded only once. The rearrangement uses TRBV19 and TRBJ1-2; possibly TRBD1 for D (6 bases). V shed 0 bases and J shed 5 bases, with 7 bases lying between them. Germline V CDR1 and CDR2: LNHDA, SQIVND (reference sequence). There are 13 residues in the CDR3. CDR3 nucleotide sequence: TGTGCCAGTAGTATAGATGGACAGTATGGCTACACCTTC. It is translated as CASSIDGQYGYTF.

In this sample, this clone turned up a few times. The CDR3 region is CASSLGGILNGGGYTF. The CDR3 DNA is TGTGCCAGCAGCTTAGGAGGGATCTTAAACGGGGGTGGCTACACCTTC. This chain links TRBV7-8 with TRBJ1-2; tentatively, D is TRBD1 (5 bases). This CDR3 is built from 16 residues. V shed 1 base and J shed 7 bases, with 19 bases lying between them. Germline CDR1 SGHVS, CDR2 FQNEAQ.

The V and J genes are TRBV6-1 and TRBJ1-4, with 7 nucleotides matching TRBD1. The CDR3 loop spans 15 amino acids. Germline-derived CDR1 and CDR2 are MNHNS and SASEGT. Losses at the gene ends were 1 base for V and 6 bases for J; bases not matched to a gene: 5. Here the CDR3 reads CASSEDTGQDEKLFF. In DNA form, the CDR3 reads TGTGCCAGCAGTGAAGACACAGGACAGGATGAAAAACTGTTTTTT.

The rearrangement links TRBV5-4 to TRBJ1-2; TRBD1 agrees at 10 bases. V trimming: 4 bases; J trimming: 4 bases; junction bases outside the gene matches: 10. From germline, CDR1 is SGHNT and CDR2 YYREEE (reference sequence). The CDR3 extends over 16 amino acids. CDR3 loop: CASSPGQGVGVYGYTF. CDR3 coding DNA: TGTGCCAGCAGCCCTGGACAGGGGGTAGGAGTCTATGGCTACACCTTC.

This clone came up a few times. The V call is TRBV10-3, the J call TRBJ1-2; D is undetermined. V lost 6 bases and J 0 bases, leaving 11 bases between the germline ends. The CDR3 extends over 14 amino acids. Germline-derived CDR1 and CDR2 are ENHRY and SYGVKD. The CDR3 protein is CAIRKPESNYGYTF. The CDR3 bases are TGTGCCATCAGAAAACCAGAATCTAACTATGGCTACACCTTC.

This chain joins TRBV21-1 and TRBJ1-1; the tabulated D call, TRBD1, remains unverified against the DNA. TRBV21-1 is annotated as a pseudogene. CDR3 length: 15 residues. DNA for the CDR3: TGTGCCAGCAGCAAGACACAGGGGGCGTGGACTGAAGCTTTCTTT. Translating it yields CASSKTQGAWTEAFF.

The rearrangement uses TRBV6-5 and TRBJ1-3; D ambiguous. Germline V CDR1 and CDR2: MNHEY, SVGAGI. V was shortened by 4 bases and J by 0 bases, with 7 bases between the two germline ends. The CDR3 consists of 14 residues. The CDR3 coding sequence is TGTGCCAGCAGTTCGGACTTCTCTGGAAACACCATATATTTT. Its translation is CASSSDFSGNTIYF.

This clone was observed a single time. This chain joins TRBV28 and TRBJ1-4; D is perhaps TRBD1 (5 bases). The CDR3 runs 13 residues. Per the germline V gene, CDR1 is MDHEN and CDR2 is SYDVKM. V was shortened by 5 bases and J by 7 bases, with 11 bases between the two germline ends. The CDR3 loop reads CASSQGGVEKLFF. DNA for the CDR3: TGTGCCAGCAGTCAGGGAGGCGTTGAAAAACTGTTTTTT.

The gene calls are TRBV27 and TRBJ2-7; D is possibly TRBD1 (6 bases). This CDR3 comprises 15 residues. Germline lookup yields CDR1 MNHEY and CDR2 SMNVEV (reference sequence). V lost 4 bases and J lost 3, with 16 bases in between. The CDR3 DNA reads TGTGCCAGCAGTTCTCGCGACAGGTCGGTCTACGAGCAGTACTTC. Translating it yields CASSSRDRSVYEQYF.

This clone was recorded only once. CDR3 residues: CASSRTSGVVDTQYF. CDR3 DNA sequence: TGCGCCAGCAGCCGGACTAGCGGGGTGGTGGATACGCAGTATTTT. This rearrangement joins TRBV4-1 to TRBJ2-3, with 12 nucleotides matching TRBD2. V shed 4 bases and J 6 bases; nucleotides not matched to a gene: 5. In germline, CDR1 is MGHRA, CDR2 YSYEKL. CDR3 length: 15 amino acids.

The chain combines TRBV9 with TRBJ2-5; weak D call: TRBD2 (7 bases). The germline V and J ends were trimmed by 0 bases and 5 bases, with 14 bases remaining between them. Germline V gene lookup returns CDR1 SGDLS and CDR2 YYNGEE. The CDR3 is 15 residues long. The CDR3 DNA reads TGTGCCAGCAGCGTAGGTCCGGGGGGCGGGGAGACCCAGTACTTC. Protein sequence: CASSVGPGGGETQYF.

This clone has only a few counts. The V call is TRBV7-9, the J call TRBJ1-6; no clear D gene. This CDR3 is 13 amino acids long. Trimming shortened V by 2 bases and J by 8 bases, and 7 bases separated the two germline ends. CDR1 is SEHNR and CDR2 is FQNEAQ in the germline V gene (reference sequence). This CDR3 is CASSLIEDSPLHF. CDR3 DNA sequence: TGTGCCAGCAGCTTAATTGAGGATTCACCCCTCCACTTT.

This chain uses TRBV6-4 with TRBJ2-3, with 11 bases identical to TRBD2. Looked up from germline, CDR1 is MRHNA and CDR2 is SNTAGT. The CDR3 has 20 residues. The trim removed 3 bases at V and 0 bases at J, leaving 14 bases unmatched. Written as DNA, the CDR3 is TGTGCCAGCAGTGATACCGCCGGGGCTAGCGGGGGGAGTAGCACAGATACGCAGTATTTT. It yields the protein CASSDTAGASGGSSTDTQYF.

The chain joins TRBV7-2 to TRBJ2-1; 8 positions match TRBD2. With V trimmed by 1 base and J by 7 bases, 3 bases remained unmatched. The CDR3 covers 14 residues. CDR1 and CDR2 (germline): SGHTA, FQGNSA. In nucleotides, the CDR3 is TGTGCCAGCAGCTTAGGCGGGGGGTCGAATGAGCAGTTCTTC. Encoded protein: CASSLGGGSNEQFF. Supplemented by reference TRBV7-2 and TRBJ2-1, the full variable domain reads GAGVSQSPSNKVTEKGKDVELRCDPISGHTALYWYRQSLGQGLEFLIYFQGNSAPDKSGLPSDRFSAERTGGSVSTLTIQRTQQEDSAVYLCASSLGGGSNEQFFGPGTRLTVL.

Only a few counts were recorded for this clone. The V and J genes are TRBV29-1 and TRBJ2-3; 9 bases line up with TRBD2. The V gene end was trimmed by 2 bases and the J gene end by 4 bases; junction bases not matched to a gene: 7. CDR3 length: 15 amino acids. Germline V lookup: CDR1 SQVTM, CDR2 ANQGSEA. This CDR3 is CSVEQRGDRADTQYF. The DNA for the CDR3 is TGCAGCGTTGAACAGCGGGGGGACCGGGCAGATACGCAGTATTTT.

V and J are TRBV18 and TRBJ2-1, with 9 bases matching TRBD1. The V gene's germline CDR1 is KGHSH and CDR2 LQKENI. Trimming removed 3 bases from V and 3 bases from J; junction bases left unmatched: 3. CDR3 length equals 15 residues. The CDR3 loop is CASSPRTGDYNEQFF. The CDR3, as DNA: TGTGCCAGCTCACCCCGGACAGGGGACTACAATGAGCAGTTCTTC. Full variable domain (missing parts from reference TRBV18 and TRBJ2-1): NAGVMQNPRHLVRRRGQEARLRCSPMKGHSHVYWYRQLPEEGLKFMVYLQKENIIDESGMPKERFSAEFPKEGPSILRIQQVVRGDSAAYFCASSPRTGDYNEQFFGPGTRLTVL.

The V call is TRBV2, the J call TRBJ2-3, with D perhaps TRBD1 (6 bases). Trimming removed 6 bases at V and 3 bases at J, with 16 bases between. Per the germline V gene, CDR1 is SNHLY and CDR2 is FYNNEI. The CDR3 is 15 amino acids. The CDR3 sequence is CASSPARGGTDTQYF. CDR3 DNA: TGTGCCAGCAGCCCCGCTAGAGGGGGAACAGATACGCAGTATTTT.

This clone was picked up a small number of times. The V gene is TRBV4-3, the J gene TRBJ1-1; D unclear. There are 14 residues in the CDR3. CDR1 is LGHNA and CDR2 is YSLEER in the germline V gene. The V end lost 0 bases, the J end lost 3 bases, and 8 bases lay between the germline ends. The chain's CDR3 is CASSQDRWDTEAFF. CDR3 nucleotide sequence: TGCGCCAGCAGCCAAGACAGGTGGGACACTGAAGCTTTCTTT.

The CDR3 DNA sequence: TGTGCCAGCAGCTCTGTATATGAAAAACTGTTTTTT. The encoded protein is CASSSVYEKLFF. This sequence joins TRBV28 and TRBJ1-4, with no clear D. The germline CDR1 and CDR2 sequences are MDHEN and SYDVKM. Trimming cost V 6 bases and J 6 bases, with 8 bases left between them. This CDR3 spans 12 amino acids.

The chain is built from TRBV5-4 and TRBJ1-2; D is undetermined. The CDR3 runs 14 residues. V was cut by 0 bases and J by 4 bases, with 10 bases left in between. Germline values: CDR1 SGHNT, CDR2 YYREEE (reference sequence). The CDR3 protein is CASSLDRGSYGYTF. CDR3 in DNA: TGTGCCAGCAGCTTGGACAGAGGGAGCTATGGCTACACCTTC.

V gene TRBV5-6 combines with J gene TRBJ2-4; 7 nucleotides agree with TRBD1. The CDR3 loop spans 17 amino acids. Germline V gene lookup returns CDR1 SGHDT and CDR2 YYEEEE. J lost 0 bases, V lost 1 base, and 7 bases had no gene match. The CDR3 spells CASSLSRQGRAKNIQYF. CDR3 DNA sequence: TGTGCCAGCAGCTTGTCCCGACAGGGTCGAGCCAAAAACATTCAGTACTTC.

This chain joins TRBV6-1 and TRBJ1-4; no definite D call. This CDR3 has 13 residues. Germline CDR1 is MNHNS and CDR2 is SASEGT. Trimming stripped 7 bases from V and 7 bases from J, with 13 bases between. The CDR3 bases are TGTGCCAGCATGCGGGATCGGGGTGAAAAACTGTTTTTT. It specifies CASMRDRGEKLFF.

V and J are TRBV11-1 and TRBJ2-7, with 11 bases that match TRBD1. V was clipped by 3 bases and J by 6 bases; unmatched bases: 7. The CDR3 spans 15 residues. Germline V CDR1 and CDR2: SGHAT, FQDESV (reference sequence). The CDR3 nucleotides are TGTGCCAGCAGCTTCTCCGGGACAGGGGGAATCGAGCAGTACTTC. Protein product: CASSFSGTGGIEQYF. Full variable domain (outside the CDR3, taken from reference TRBV11-1 and TRBJ2-7): EAEVAQSPRYKITEKSQAVAFWCDPISGHATLYWYRQILGQGPELLVQFQDESVVDDSQLPKDRFSAERLKGVDSTLKIQPAELGDSAMYLCASSFSGTGGIEQYFGPGTRLTVT.

The chain employs TRBV5-6 and TRBJ1-6; a weak D match, TRBD1 (5 bases). The CDR3 totals 14 residues. CDR1 and CDR2 from the germline V gene are SGHDT and YYEEEE. With 5 bases removed from V and 14 bases from J, the gap between germline ends came to 20 bases. The DNA of the CDR3 is TGTGCCAGCAGTTTTCGGAGCGGCCGGGGGACCCTCCACTTT. Translating gives CASSFRSGRGTLHF. The whole variable domain, remainder taken from reference TRBV5-6 and TRBJ1-6, is DAGVTQSPTHLIKTRGQQVTLRCSPKSGHDTVSWYQQALGQGPQFIFQYYEEEERQRGNFPDRFSGHQFPNYSSELNVNALLLGDSALYLCASSFRSGRGTLHFGNGTRLTVT.

V gene TRBV2 combines with J gene TRBJ2-2; 7 positions agree with TRBD1. From germline, CDR1 is SNHLY and CDR2 FYNNEI. This CDR3 contains 13 residues. J was trimmed by 6 bases and V by 5 bases; bases with no gene match: 3. CDR3 sequence (DNA): TGTGCCAGCAGTCCCGACAGGGCCGGGGAGCTGTTTTTT. It translates to CASSPDRAGELFF.

In its sample, this clone was seen a few times. The rearrangement links TRBV5-1 to TRBJ1-2; D unresolved. CDR1 is SGHRS and CDR2 is YFSETQ in the germline V gene. This CDR3 has 15 amino acids. Trimming cost V 0 bases and J 0 bases, with 9 bases left between them. The CDR3 spells CASSLVSGSNYGYTF. As DNA, the CDR3 is TGCGCCAGCAGCTTGGTTTCAGGCTCTAACTATGGCTACACCTTC.

This clone was seen a few times. The chain uses TRBV14 and TRBJ2-5, with TRBD1 matching 10 bases. The germline V gene has CDR1 SGHDN and CDR2 FVKESK. This CDR3 has 16 amino acids. J gave up 5 bases and V 4 bases, and 10 bases lay outside the gene matches. The CDR3 DNA reads TGTGCCAGCAGCCTCCGGGACAGGGGTCTAGGGGAGACCCAGTACTTC. The encoded protein is CASSLRDRGLGETQYF.

This chain links TRBV19 with TRBJ1-5; unclear D gene. The CDR3 covers 16 residues. Germline V gives CDR1 LNHDA, CDR2 SQIVND (reference sequence). Trimming cost V 1 base and J 0 bases, with 10 bases left between them. CDR3 nucleotides: TGTGCCAGTAGTATAGGGACTGCCTTTAGCAATCAGCCCCAGCATTTT. It translates to CASSIGTAFSNQPQHF.

This clone has only a few counts. The rearrangement links TRBV7-8 to TRBJ1-3; D may be TRBD1 (5 bases). Trimming removed 1 base at V and 5 bases at J, with 6 bases between. Germline V lookup: CDR1 SGHVS, CDR2 FQNEAQ. The CDR3 is 13 amino acids. The CDR3 sequence is CASSLDRRNTIYF. The CDR3 DNA reads as TGTGCCAGCAGCTTAGACAGGAGAAACACCATATATTTT.